One sample yielded the 12 T cell receptor beta chains listed below, sequenced in a study of blood T cell repertoires in COVID-19. The repertoire was sequenced with immunoSEQ multiplex PCR; TCRdb's copy has only in-frame clones and lacks some. The sample consists of 200,000 to 250,000 clones, roughly 90% of them appearing once. What was sequenced was peripheral blood. These receptors were obtained from a woman aged 60-75 years with acute or convalescent COVID-19.

V gene TRBV6-2 or TRBV6-3 combines with J gene TRBJ2-1; D is perhaps TRBD1 (6 bases). The CDR3 has 15 residues. The germline V gene encodes CDR1 MNHEY and CDR2 SVGEGT. The ends were cut back, 6 bases at V and 2 bases at J, with 14 bases in the middle. The CDR3 coding sequence is TGTGCCAGCAGCCCCGACAGGACAACCTACAATGAGCAGTTCTTC. Its protein product is CASSPDRTTYNEQFF.

This chain connects TRBV28 to TRBJ1-2, with D unclear. This CDR3 contains 12 residues. V was clipped by 1 base and J by 4 bases, with 4 bases between them. Germline CDR1 MDHEN, CDR2 SYDVKM. CDR3 residues: CASSLSFYGYTF. CDR3 DNA: TGTGCCAGCAGTTTATCATTCTATGGCTACACCTTC.

In its sample, this clone was seen once. The same CDR3 arises from other DNA sequences in this sample as well. The chain uses TRBV7-2 and TRBJ2-7, with TRBD2 matching 12 bases. The CDR3 spans 16 residues. Germline CDR1 reads SGHTA; CDR2 reads FQGNSA. Trimming cost V 0 bases and J 6 bases; bases outside gene matches: 6. The DNA of the CDR3 is TGTGCCAGCAGCTTAGCGATGACTAGCGGGAGTTTCGAGCAGTACTTC. It codes for CASSLAMTSGSFEQYF.

The chain combines TRBV28 with TRBJ1-2; 8 bases match TRBD1. V shed 5 bases, J shed 5 bases, and the junction held 10 bases outside the gene matches. The CDR3 contains 15 residues. The germline V gene encodes CDR1 MDHEN and CDR2 SYDVKM. For the CDR3, the DNA is TGTGCCAGCAGTCCAGCTACAGGGGGAAGGTATGGCTACACCTTC. Encoded protein: CASSPATGGRYGYTF.

The chain is built from TRBV28 and TRBJ1-1; D ambiguous. CDR3 length: 11 amino acids. Trimming pared 6 bases from V and 8 bases from J, leaving 10 bases between. Germline CDR1 MDHEN, CDR2 SYDVKM. As DNA, the CDR3 is TGTGCCAGCAGGAGCTTCCGGGAAGCTTTCTTT. Protein: CASRSFREAFF.

This chain uses TRBV11-2 with TRBJ1-1; D may be TRBD1 (6 bases). The CDR3 has 15 amino acids. V lost 5 bases, J lost 4 bases, and 17 bases lay in between. The V gene's germline CDR1 is SGHAT and CDR2 FQNNGV. DNA of the CDR3: TGTGCCAGCAGCCCAACAGGGATTCGGAGCACTGAAGCTTTCTTT. Translated, it gives CASSPTGIRSTEAFF.

The chain uses TRBV10-1 and TRBJ1-5, with D unclear. This CDR3 has 13 residues. V was trimmed by 5 bases and J by 0 bases, leaving 5 bases between them. In germline, CDR1 is WNHNN, CDR2 SYGVQD (reference sequence). The CDR3 here is CASSLSSNQPQHF. CDR3 nucleotide sequence: TGCGCCAGCAGTTTATCTAGCAATCAGCCCCAGCATTTT.

The rearrangement links TRBV4-1 to TRBJ1-2, with unresolved D. Germline V CDR1 and CDR2: MGHRA, YSYEKL. The CDR3 extends over 12 amino acids. Trimming took 4 bases from V and 4 from J, leaving 7 bases between them. DNA for the CDR3: TGCGCCAGCAGCCCGGCGGGCTATGGCTACACCTTC. Its protein product is CASSPAGYGYTF.

J is TRBJ2-1 and V is TRBV3-1 (or the pseudogene TRBV3-2), with D perhaps matching TRBD1 (6 bases). CDR3 length equals 12 residues. Between the trimmed V and J ends, which lost 8 bases and 8 bases, there was a span of 13 bases. Germline V gene data show CDR1 as LGHDT and CDR2 as YNNKEL (reference sequence). CDR3 region: CASRLQGHEQFF. DNA for the CDR3: TGTGCCAGCCGCCTACAGGGCCATGAGCAGTTCTTC.

The chain couples TRBV7-7 to TRBJ2-1, with 7 bases identical to TRBD2. The CDR3 totals 14 residues. J was trimmed by 6 bases and V by 2 bases; bases with no gene match: 4. Germline V gene lookup returns CDR1 SSHAT and CDR2 FNYEAQ (reference sequence). CDR3 residues: CASSLLGGSNEQFF. The CDR3 DNA is TGTGCCAGCAGCTTATTAGGCGGGAGCAATGAGCAGTTCTTC.

The rearrangement joins TRBV10-3 to TRBJ1-1; D remains unclear. The CDR3 sequence is 14 residues long. V dropped 6 bases and J dropped 6 bases, with 17 bases sitting between them. Germline-derived CDR1 and CDR2 are ENHRY and SYGVKD. CDR3 loop: CAIRDDRGASEAFF. CDR3 in DNA: TGTGCCATCAGAGACGATAGAGGCGCCTCTGAAGCTTTCTTT.

The table lists this clone with a few counts. The chain recombines TRBV19 with TRBJ1-1; the match to TRBD1 covers 12 bases. The CDR3 sequence is 14 residues long. The germline V gene encodes CDR1 LNHDA and CDR2 SQIVND (reference sequence). V dropped 3 bases and J dropped 6; count of bases not matched to a gene: 2. The CDR3 loop reads CASSMGDRGPEAFF. Here the CDR3 DNA reads TGTGCCAGTAGTATGGGGGACAGGGGGCCTGAAGCTTTCTTT.